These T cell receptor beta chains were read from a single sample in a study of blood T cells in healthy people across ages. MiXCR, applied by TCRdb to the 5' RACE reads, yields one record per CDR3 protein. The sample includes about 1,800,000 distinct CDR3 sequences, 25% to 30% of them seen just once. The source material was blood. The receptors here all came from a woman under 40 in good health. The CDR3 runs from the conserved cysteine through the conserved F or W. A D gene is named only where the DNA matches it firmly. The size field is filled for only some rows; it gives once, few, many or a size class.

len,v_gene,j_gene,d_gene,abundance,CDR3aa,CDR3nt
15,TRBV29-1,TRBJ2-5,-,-,CSSRGGGNSYNEQYF,TGCAGCTCCAGGGGTGGAGGGAACTCCTACAATGAGCAGTACTTC
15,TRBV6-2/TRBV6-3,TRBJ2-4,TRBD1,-,CASSPGQASLNEQYF,TGTGCCAGCAGTCCCGGACAGGCCTCACTGAATGAGCAGTACTTC
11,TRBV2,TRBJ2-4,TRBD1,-,CASRQGAIQYF,TGTGCCAGCCGCCAGGGGGCAATTCAGTACTTC
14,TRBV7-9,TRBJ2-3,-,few,CASSLWRDSDTQYF,TGTGCCAGCAGCTTGTGGCGGGACTCAGATACGCAGTATTTT
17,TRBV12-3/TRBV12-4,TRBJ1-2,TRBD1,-,CASSPTEGQGSNYGYTF,TGTGCCAGCAGTCCTACTGAGGGACAGGGGTCGAACTATGGCTACACCTTC
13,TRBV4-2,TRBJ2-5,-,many,CASSQQGLETQYF,TGTGCCAGCAGCCAACAAGGGCTGGAGACCCAGTACTTC
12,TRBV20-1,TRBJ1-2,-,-,CSARVGTAVYTF,TGCAGTGCTAGAGTGGGGACGGCTGTCTACACCTTC
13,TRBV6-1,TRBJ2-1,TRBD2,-,CATLGGSYNEQFF,TGTGCCACCTTGGGGGGGTCCTACAATGAGCAGTTCTTC
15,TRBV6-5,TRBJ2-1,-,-,CASSYRERDYNEQFF,TGTGCCAGCAGTTACAGGGAGAGAGATTACAATGAGCAGTTCTTC
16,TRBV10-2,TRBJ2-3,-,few,CASRETGTIGADTQYF,TGCGCCAGCAGGGAGACAGGGACTATAGGGGCAGATACGCAGTATTTT
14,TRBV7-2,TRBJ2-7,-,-,CASTRPGESRERYF,TGTGCCAGCACTCGGCCAGGGGAGTCTCGGGAGCGGTACTTC
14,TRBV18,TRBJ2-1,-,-,CASSPIGEYNEQFF,TGTGCCAGCTCACCAATAGGAGAATACAATGAGCAGTTCTTC
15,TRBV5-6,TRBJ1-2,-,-,CASREIKTAYYGYTF,TGTGCCAGCAGGGAGATCAAGACCGCTTACTATGGCTACACCTTC
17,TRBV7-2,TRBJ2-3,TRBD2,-,CASSSATSGAGTDTQYF,TGTGCCAGCAGCTCCGCGACTAGCGGGGCAGGGACAGATACGCAGTATTTT
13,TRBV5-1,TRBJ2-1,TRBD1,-,CASSLELGQGRFF,TGCGCCAGCAGCTTGGAATTGGGACAGGGGCGGTTCTTC
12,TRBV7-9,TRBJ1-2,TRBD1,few,CASRPQTGNCTF,TGTGCCAGCAGGCCCCAGACAGGGAACTGCACCTTC
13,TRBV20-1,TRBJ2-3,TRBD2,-,CSAMGGGTDTQYF,TGCAGTGCTATGGGGGGGGGCACAGATACGCAGTATTTT
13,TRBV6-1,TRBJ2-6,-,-,CASSEQGANVLTF,TGTGCCAGCAGTGAACAGGGGGCCAACGTCCTGACTTTC
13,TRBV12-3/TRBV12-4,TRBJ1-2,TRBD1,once,CASNLDRDYGYTF,TGTGCCAGCAACCTCGACAGGGACTATGGCTACACCTTC
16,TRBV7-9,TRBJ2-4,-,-,CASSSDGDFSKNIQYF,TGTGCCAGCAGCTCGGACGGGGACTTTTCCAAAAACATTCAGTACTTC
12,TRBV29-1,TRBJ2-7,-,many,CSVGGGGYEQYF,TGCAGCGTTGGAGGGGGTGGGTACGAGCAGTACTTC
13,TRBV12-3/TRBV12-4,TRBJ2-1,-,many,CASSLQGRGEQFF,TGTGCCAGCAGTTTACAGGGGAGGGGTGAGCAGTTCTTC
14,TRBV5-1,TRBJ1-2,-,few,CASSLGGNIYGYTF,TGCGCCAGCAGCTTGGGTGGGAACATCTATGGCTACACCTTC
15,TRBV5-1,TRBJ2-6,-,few,CASSGGSSGANVRTF,TGCGCCAGCAGCGGGGGGAGCTCTGGGGCCAACGTCCGGACTTTC
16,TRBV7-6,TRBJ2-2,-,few,CASSHPAGGETGELFF,TGTGCCAGCAGCCATCCCGCAGGGGGGGAAACCGGGGAGCTGTTTTTT
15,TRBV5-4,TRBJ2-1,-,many,CASSPDWFSYNEQFF,TGTGCCAGCAGCCCTGACTGGTTCTCCTACAATGAGCAGTTCTTC
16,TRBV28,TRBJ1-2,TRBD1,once,CASSRREQGTNYGYTF,TGTGCCAGCAGCCGAAGAGAACAGGGGACCAACTATGGCTACACCTTC
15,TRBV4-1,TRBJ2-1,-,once,CASTRGPEFNNEQFF,TGCGCCAGCACTCGGGGCCCGGAGTTCAACAATGAGCAGTTCTTC
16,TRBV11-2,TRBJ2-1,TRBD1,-,CASSLAGTGGAGYQFF,TGTGCCAGCAGCCTCGCCGGGACAGGGGGCGCAGGTTATCAGTTCTTC
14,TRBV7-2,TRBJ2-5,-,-,CASSPDRRLEQQYF,TGTGCCAGCAGTCCCGATCGGCGTCTTGAGCAGCAGTACTTC
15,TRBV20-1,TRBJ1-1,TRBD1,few,CSASWGQFMNTEAFF,TGCAGTGCTAGTTGGGGACAGTTCATGAACACTGAAGCTTTCTTT
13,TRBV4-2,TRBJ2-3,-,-,CASSQDESDTQYF,TGTGCCAGCAGCCAAGATGAGTCAGATACGCAGTATTTT
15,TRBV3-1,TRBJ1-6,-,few,CASSQDRQVYSPLHF,TGTGCCAGCAGCCAAGATCGGCAGGTTTATTCACCCCTCCACTTT
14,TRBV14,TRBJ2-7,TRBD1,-,CASSQVRTGGEQYF,TGTGCCAGCAGCCAAGTAAGGACAGGAGGCGAGCAGTACTTC
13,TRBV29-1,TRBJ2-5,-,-,CSVRGGDGEEQYF,TGCAGCGTGCGTGGGGGCGACGGTGAGGAGCAGTACTTC
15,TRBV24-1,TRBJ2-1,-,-,CATSSPSTSYNEQFF,TGTGCCACCAGTTCCCCGAGTACCTCCTACAATGAGCAGTTCTTC
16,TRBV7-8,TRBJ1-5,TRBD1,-,CASSLYRDRGNQPQHF,TGTGCCAGCAGCTTATATCGGGACAGGGGAAATCAGCCCCAGCATTTT
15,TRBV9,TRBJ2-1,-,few,CASSVVGGPPNEQFF,TGTGCCAGCAGCGTAGTCGGGGGCCCGCCTAATGAGCAGTTCTTC
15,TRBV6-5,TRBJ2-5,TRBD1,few,CASSYSGRGPETQYF,TGTGCCAGCAGTTACTCCGGCAGGGGGCCAGAGACCCAGTACTTC
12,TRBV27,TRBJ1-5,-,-,CASSSQNQPQHF,TGTGCCAGCAGTTCTCAGAATCAGCCCCAGCATTTT
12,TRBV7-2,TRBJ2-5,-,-,CAGGFPKETQYF,TGTGCCGGCGGTTTCCCAAAAGAGACCCAGTACTTC
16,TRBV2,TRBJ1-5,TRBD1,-,CASSPGPGTGRQPQHF,TGTGCCAGCAGCCCAGGCCCCGGGACAGGCCGACAGCCCCAGCATTTT
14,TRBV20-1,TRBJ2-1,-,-,CSGISSLAYNEQFF,TGCAGTGGAATTTCTTCGTTGGCCTACAATGAGCAGTTCTTC
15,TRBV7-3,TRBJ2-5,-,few,CASSLRGGARETQYF,TGTGCCAGCAGCTTGAGAGGGGGGGCGAGAGAGACCCAGTACTTC
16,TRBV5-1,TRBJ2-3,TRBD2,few,CASSSGTSADTDTQYF,TGCGCCAGCAGCTCCGGGACTAGCGCAGACACAGATACGCAGTATTTT
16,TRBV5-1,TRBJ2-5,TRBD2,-,CASSPTSGGAPNEQYF,TGCGCCAGCAGCCCAACTAGCGGGGGGGCTCCCAATGAGCAGTACTTC
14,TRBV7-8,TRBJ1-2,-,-,CASSAGRAQGGYTF,TGTGCCAGCAGCGCTGGACGGGCCCAGGGTGGCTACACCTTC
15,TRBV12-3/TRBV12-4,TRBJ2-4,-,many,CASSFSGYAKNIQYF,TGTGCCAGCAGTTTCAGCGGCTACGCCAAAAACATTCAGTACTTC
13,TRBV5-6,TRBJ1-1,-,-,CASSPGGTEKAFF,TGTGCCAGCAGCCCGGGTGGGACCGAGAAAGCTTTCTTT
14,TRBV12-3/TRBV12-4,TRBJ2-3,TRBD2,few,CASIPGLATDTQYF,TGTGCCAGCATTCCGGGACTAGCGACAGATACGCAGTATTTT
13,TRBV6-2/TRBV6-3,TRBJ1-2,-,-,CASSRLGRSGYTF,TGTGCCAGCAGTCGCCTTGGAAGGTCTGGCTACACCTTC
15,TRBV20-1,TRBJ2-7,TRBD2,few,CSASKGLASSYEQYF,TGCAGTGCTAGTAAGGGACTAGCGAGCTCCTACGAGCAGTACTTC
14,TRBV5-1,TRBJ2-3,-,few,CASSVDSPRDTQYF,TGCGCCAGCAGCGTGGACAGCCCGCGGGATACGCAGTATTTT
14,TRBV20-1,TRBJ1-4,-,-,CSAREGSVWEKLFF,TGCAGTGCTAGAGAGGGGTCAGTTTGGGAAAAACTGTTTTTT
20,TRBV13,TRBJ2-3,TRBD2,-,CASSLRRRGEGLQGTDTQYF,TGTGCCAGCAGCTTGCGACGAAGAGGGGAGGGACTGCAAGGCACAGATACGCAGTATTTT
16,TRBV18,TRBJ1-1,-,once,CASSGGVGALGTEAFF,TGTGCCAGCTCCGGTGGAGTGGGGGCTTTAGGCACTGAAGCTTTCTTT